This record looks at one T cell receptor (beta chain) sequence and its context. Its antigen remains unknown. This sample was taken from a study of cytomegalovirus exposure and HLA in healthy donors. General observations from the study: Analyzed later, association rates of TCRs varied across HLA loci, with DRB1 most and HLA-C fewest. Earlier analysis found most TCR beta V segments productive about 90% or about 30% of the time.

Germline V gives CDR1 MDHEN, CDR2 SYDVKM. V dropped 6 bases and J dropped 0; count of bases not matched to a gene: 3. There are 14 residues in the CDR3. PCR involved 60 Vbeta and 13 Jbeta primers. Per the original methods: In a later analysis, the count reached some 88 million unique TCR beta chains, with around 10 million shared. TCRdb keeps only in-frame clones here, not all; method: immunoSEQ multiplex PCR. That table gives V, J and clone size, and the DNA gave D and trimming. This sample has under 150,000 clones; around three quarters occur once, and the top ten carry under 2.5%. The gene calls are TRBV28 and TRBJ1-1; 8 bases match TRBD1. The sequenced sample consisted of PBMCs. The TCR originated in a young man in good health and CMV-seronegative. CDR3 sequence: CASRTGALNTEAFF. The CDR3 region has the DNA TGTGCCAGCAGGACAGGGGCTTTGAACACTGAAGCTTTCTTT.